Below are 25 T cell receptor beta chains sequenced from a single sample in a study of cytomegalovirus exposure and HLA in healthy donors. PCR employed 60 Vbeta and 13 Jbeta primers. Generated by immunoSEQ multiplex PCR, the TCRdb table keeps only in-frame clones and is missing some. The sample shows about 110,000 clones, around three quarters of them seen only once. Sequencing input: PBMCs. The receptors shown here come from a woman aged 45-65 years in good health and CMV-seropositive.

The chain is built from TRBV4-2 and TRBJ1-1, with D maybe TRBD1 (6 bases). The CDR3 totals 15 residues. Trimming took off 4 bases at V and 5 bases at J, with 17 bases between the two ends. From germline, CDR1 is LGHNA and CDR2 YNFKEQ. The CDR3 spells CASSPTRGGWTEAFF. In nucleotides, the CDR3 is TGTGCCAGCAGCCCCACCCGGGGGGGCTGGACTGAAGCTTTCTTT.

CDR3 residues: CASSPRLGYNEQFF. The CDR3 nucleotides read TGTGCCAGCAGTCCTAGATTGGGCTACAATGAGCAGTTCTTC. The rearrangement links TRBV2 to TRBJ2-1; D unclear. The CDR3 covers 14 residues. In germline, CDR1 is SNHLY, CDR2 FYNNEI. V was trimmed by 5 bases and J by 3 bases, leaving 11 bases between them.

The rearrangement joins TRBV6-5 to TRBJ1-1; D unresolved. The germline gives CDR1 MNHEY, CDR2 SVGAGI. The V gene lost 1 base and the J gene lost 1 base, with 7 bases spanning the gap. The CDR3 covers 14 residues. CDR3 in amino acids: CASSYLRRNTEAFF. The CDR3 nucleotides are TGTGCCAGCAGTTACTTGCGGAGGAACACTGAAGCTTTCTTT.

This clone came up once. This chain links TRBV5-1 with TRBJ2-1; D might be TRBD2 (5 bases). This CDR3 has 16 amino acids. The germline CDR1 and CDR2 sequences are SGHRS and YFSETQ. Trimming cost V 1 base and J 2 bases, with 13 bases left between them. The CDR3 DNA is TGCGCCAGCAGCTTGTATTGGGAGACAACCTACAATGAGCAGTTCTTC. Translated, it gives CASSLYWETTYNEQFF.

The chain joins TRBV27 to TRBJ1-2; D gene unclear. V was clipped by 5 bases and J by 5 bases, with 18 bases between them. There are 15 residues in the CDR3. The germline gives CDR1 MNHEY, CDR2 SMNVEV (reference sequence). This CDR3 reads CASSPRTYTPYGYTF. The CDR3 region has the DNA TGTGCCAGCAGTCCCAGGACTTACACTCCTTATGGCTACACCTTC.

This chain connects TRBV18 to TRBJ2-4; a possible D gene is TRBD1 (5 bases). V was shortened by 3 bases and J by 3 bases, with 15 bases between the two germline ends. This CDR3 has 16 amino acids. The germline CDR1 and CDR2 sequences are KGHSH and LQKENI. DNA of the CDR3: TGTGCCAGCTCACCGCTCAGGGTCGTAGTCAAAAACATTCAGTACTTC. It codes for CASSPLRVVVKNIQYF. Combining the CDR3 with reference TRBV18 and TRBJ2-4 gives the whole variable domain NAGVMQNPRHLVRRRGQEARLRCSPMKGHSHVYWYRQLPEEGLKFMVYLQKENIIDESGMPKERFSAEFPKEGPSILRIQQVVRGDSAAYFCASSPLRVVVKNIQYFGAGTRLSVL.

This clone came up once. The rearrangement joins TRBV15 to TRBJ2-7, with no clear D. The CDR3 consists of 15 residues. Trimming shortened V by 0 bases and J by 6 bases, and 15 bases separated the two germline ends. Germline V gene data show CDR1 as LNHNV and CDR2 as YYDKDF (reference sequence). The CDR3 region is CATSRDGQESREQYF. CDR3 sequence (DNA): TGTGCCACCAGCAGAGATGGCCAAGAATCCCGCGAGCAGTACTTC.

This chain uses TRBV25-1 with TRBJ1-1, with D tentatively TRBD1 (6 bases). V was cut by 3 bases and J by 6 bases, with 17 bases left in between. In germline, CDR1 is MGHDK, CDR2 SYGVNS. The CDR3 is 15 residues long. CDR3 DNA: TGTGCCAGCAGTGAGCGAGGGGGGGAGGGCGCTGAAGCTTTCTTT. It yields the protein CASSERGGEGAEAFF.

The chain joins TRBV27 to TRBJ1-2, with 11 bases fitting TRBD1. This CDR3 has 17 residues. Trimming cost V 2 bases and J 2 bases; bases outside gene matches: 7. Per germline, CDR1 MNHEY and CDR2 SMNVEV (reference sequence). Here the CDR3 reads CASSLRGTGGMNYGYTF. The CDR3 nucleotides read TGTGCCAGCAGTTTAAGGGGGACAGGGGGTATGAACTATGGCTACACCTTC.

The chain is built from TRBV9 and TRBJ1-1, with 8 bases fitting TRBD1. From germline, CDR1 is SGDLS and CDR2 YYNGEE. This CDR3 region has 15 residues. Trimming cost V 4 bases and J 1 base; bases outside gene matches: 6. The CDR3, as DNA: TGTGCCAGCAGCCGTAGGGGGACAGGGAACACTGAAGCTTTCTTT. It codes for CASSRRGTGNTEAFF.

This chain uses TRBV7-9 with TRBJ1-1; D is possibly TRBD1 (5 bases). The CDR3 loop spans 14 amino acids. V was trimmed by 3 bases and J by 1 base, leaving 9 bases between them. Germline loops: CDR1 SEHNR, CDR2 FQNEAQ (reference sequence). Written as DNA, the CDR3 is TGTGCCAGCAGCTTTATGGACAAGAACACTGAAGCTTTCTTT. Translation gives CASSFMDKNTEAFF.

V gene TRBV2 combines with J gene TRBJ1-3, with no clear D. The CDR3 sequence is 15 residues long. V was pared by 2 bases and J by 4 bases, with 12 bases between. Germline CDR1 is SNHLY and CDR2 is FYNNEI. Written as DNA, the CDR3 is TGTGCCAGCAGTGAATGGTTGGGCAGCGGAAACACCATATATTTT. Translated: CASSEWLGSGNTIYF.

V is TRBV11-3 and J is TRBJ2-2; D is unclear. The CDR3 has 15 residues. Looked up from germline, CDR1 is SGHNT and CDR2 is YENEEA. V shed 3 bases and J shed 6 bases, with 14 bases lying between them. In DNA, the CDR3 is TGTGCCAGCAGCTTGTCATCTTGGCAGGCCGGGGAGCTGTTTTTT. Translated, it gives CASSLSSWQAGELFF.

The genes are TRBV5-1 and TRBJ1-3; D remains unclear. This CDR3 is built from 17 residues. Germline V CDR1 and CDR2: SGHRS, YFSETQ. The ends were cut back, 4 bases at V and 0 bases at J, with 17 bases in the middle. The CDR3 DNA follows: TGCGCCAGCAGCCCGGGAGACGTGGCCCGCTCTGGAAACACCATATATTTT. This encodes CASSPGDVARSGNTIYF. The variable domain in full, completed from reference TRBV5-1 and TRBJ1-3, reads KAGVTQTPRYLIKTRGQQVTLSCSPISGHRSVSWYQQTPGQGLQFLFEYFSETQRNKGNFPGRFSGRQFSNSRSEMNVSTLELGDSALYLCASSPGDVARSGNTIYFGEGSWLTVV.

This clone was counted once. The rearrangement joins TRBV6-1 to TRBJ1-3; weak D call: TRBD1 (5 bases). Germline V gives CDR1 MNHNS, CDR2 SASEGT. The germline V and J ends were trimmed by 4 bases and 0 bases, with 10 bases remaining between them. The CDR3 is made up of 15 amino acids. CDR3 in amino acids: CASSARESSGNTIYF. The CDR3 DNA reads TGTGCCAGCAGTGCCAGGGAAAGCTCTGGAAACACCATATATTTT.

The chain has TRBV6-6 and TRBJ1-1; D is ambiguous. The V and J ends lost 0 bases and 4 bases respectively, with 6 bases between them. The V gene's germline CDR1 is MNHNY and CDR2 SVGAGI (reference sequence). The CDR3 runs 13 residues. The CDR3 nucleotides read TGTGCCAGCAGTTACTCGAGAGGCACTGAAGCTTTCTTT. This gives the protein CASSYSRGTEAFF.

V gene TRBV5-1 combines with J gene TRBJ2-7; TRBD2 matches 14 bases. Germline-derived CDR1 and CDR2 are SGHRS and YFSETQ. V dropped 4 bases and J dropped 4; count of bases not matched to a gene: 10. The CDR3 runs 17 residues. The CDR3 sequence: CASSLGLAGGRGYEQYF. The CDR3 nucleotides read TGCGCCAGCAGCCTTGGACTAGCGGGGGGCCGGGGATACGAGCAGTACTTC.

This clone was counted a few times. CDR3 protein: CASSQGRGDREPKLFF. The CDR3 bases are TGCGCCAGCAGCCAAGGACGGGGGGACAGGGAACCAAAACTGTTTTTT. This chain joins TRBV4-1 and TRBJ1-4, with 9 bases matching TRBD1. Germline CDR1 reads MGHRA; CDR2 reads YSYEKL. Trimming took 1 base from V and 10 from J; bases not matched to a gene: 10. CDR3 size: 16 residues.

The chain combines TRBV19 with TRBJ1-2, with D possibly being TRBD1 (5 bases). This CDR3 contains 15 residues. V was cut by 6 bases and J by 8 bases, with 22 bases left in between. Germline CDR1 reads LNHDA; CDR2 reads SQIVND (reference sequence). The CDR3 region is CASSPRDSDASGYTF. The CDR3 nucleotides read TGTGCCAGTAGCCCTCGAGACAGTGACGCTTCGGGCTACACCTTC.

The chain carries TRBV12-5 and TRBJ2-5; unclear D gene. This CDR3 spans 15 amino acids. V lost 2 bases and J 5 bases, leaving 15 bases between the germline ends. The germline gives CDR1 LGHNT, CDR2 FRNRAP. As DNA, the CDR3 is TGTGCTAGTGGTTTGCCCTTTAGAGGTATGGAGACCCAGTACTTC. Its protein is CASGLPFRGMETQYF.

The CDR3 region has the DNA TGTGCCAGCAGCCCCATGACAGGGGGCGAGGGCTACGAGCAGTACTTC. Residues: CASSPMTGGEGYEQYF. The V call is TRBV9, the J call TRBJ2-7; 10 nucleotides agree with TRBD1. CDR3 length equals 16 residues. The V gene end was trimmed by 4 bases and the J gene end by 3 bases; junction bases not matched to a gene: 10. CDR1 and CDR2 (germline): SGDLS, YYNGEE.

Only a few counts were recorded for this clone. This rearrangement joins TRBV6-1 to TRBJ1-1; 7 nucleotides line up with TRBD1. The CDR3 is made up of 15 amino acids. CDR1 is MNHNS and CDR2 is SASEGT in the germline V gene. The ends lost 4 bases at V and 0 bases at J; junction bases unmatched: 5. CDR3: CASSAPGQMNTEAFF. CDR3 coding DNA: TGTGCCAGCAGTGCTCCGGGACAGATGAACACTGAAGCTTTCTTT.

This chain connects TRBV7-8 to TRBJ1-2; D is unresolved. This CDR3 spans 17 amino acids. The germline V and J ends were trimmed by 8 bases and 4 bases, with 26 bases remaining between them. Germline V gives CDR1 SGHVS, CDR2 FQNEAQ. DNA for the CDR3: TGTGCCAGCGGAAACGTTGGGAGCTTAATACAGTCCTATGGCTACACCTTC. Translation gives CASGNVGSLIQSYGYTF.

This clone was detected once. DNA for the CDR3: TGTGCCAGCAGCATTTTTCCGGCGGGGGTGCGCTCCTACGAGCAGTACTTC. This translates into CASSIFPAGVRSYEQYF. The rearrangement joins TRBV5-4 to TRBJ2-5, with 7 bases that match TRBD2. The J call may not be correct, given that the DNA end is closer to TRBJ2-7. CDR3 length: 17 residues. Germline V gene sequence: CDR1 SGHNT, CDR2 YYREEE (reference sequence).

The chain employs TRBV7-3 and TRBJ1-5, with TRBD1 matching 7 bases. The CDR3 is 11 amino acids. CDR1 is SGHTA and CDR2 is FQGTGA in the germline V gene. V shed 5 bases, J shed 12 bases, and the junction held 4 bases outside the gene matches. In DNA form, the CDR3 reads TGTGCCAGCAGCACCGGGACAGACCAGCATTTT. Protein sequence: CASSTGTDQHF.